This record covers a single T cell receptor (beta chain). Its cognate antigen is unknown. This entry comes from a study of cytomegalovirus exposure and HLA in healthy donors. The study's findings and limits: Testing in vitro showed a few CMV-associated chains specific for CMV antigens.

The PCR made use of 60 Vbeta and 13 Jbeta primers. Assay: immunoSEQ multiplex PCR; the TCRdb copy retains only in-frame clones and omits some. The table records around 70,000 clones, around four fifths of them present only once. This CDR3 has 17 residues. Germline V gene lookup returns CDR1 SGDLS and CDR2 YYNGEE. Deletions cut 0 bases from V and 5 bases from J, with 18 bases between. The specimen sequenced was PBMCs. The clonotype originates from a human donor in good health. The J gene is TRBJ2-1, the V gene TRBV9; D is perhaps TRBD2 (5 bases). The CDR3 spells CASSVAPSGGSHNEQFF. The CDR3 DNA reads TGTGCCAGCAGCGTAGCCCCATCAGGAGGTAGCCACAATGAGCAGTTCTTC.